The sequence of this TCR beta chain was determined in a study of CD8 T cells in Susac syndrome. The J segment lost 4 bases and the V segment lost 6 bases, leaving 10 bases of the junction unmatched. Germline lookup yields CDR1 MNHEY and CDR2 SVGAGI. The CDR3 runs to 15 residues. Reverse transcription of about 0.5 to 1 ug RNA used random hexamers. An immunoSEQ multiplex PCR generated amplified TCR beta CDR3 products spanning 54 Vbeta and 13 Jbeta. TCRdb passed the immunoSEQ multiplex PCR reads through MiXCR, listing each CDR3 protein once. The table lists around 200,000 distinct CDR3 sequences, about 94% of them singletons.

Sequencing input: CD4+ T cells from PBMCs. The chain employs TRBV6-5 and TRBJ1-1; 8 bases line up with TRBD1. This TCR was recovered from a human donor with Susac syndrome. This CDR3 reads CASRSDRAGPTEAFF. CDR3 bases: TGTGCCAGCAGGTCGGACAGGGCTGGGCCCACTGAAGCTTTCTTT.